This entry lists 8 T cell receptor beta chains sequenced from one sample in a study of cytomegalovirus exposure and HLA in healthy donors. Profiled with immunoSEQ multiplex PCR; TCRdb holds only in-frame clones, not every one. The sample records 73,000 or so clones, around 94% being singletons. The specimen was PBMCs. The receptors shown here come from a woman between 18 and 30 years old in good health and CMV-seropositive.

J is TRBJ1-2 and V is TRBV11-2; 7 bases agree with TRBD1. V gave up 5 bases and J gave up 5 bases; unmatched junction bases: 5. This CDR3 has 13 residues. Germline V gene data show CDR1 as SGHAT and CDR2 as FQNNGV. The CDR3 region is CASSPGTEYGYTF. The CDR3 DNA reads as TGTGCCAGCAGCCCCGGGACAGAATATGGCTACACCTTC.

CDR3 sequence reads: CASSLPTGRTGELFF. The CDR3 nucleotides are TGTGCCAGCAGTTTACCGACAGGGAGGACCGGGGAGCTGTTTTTT. V gene TRBV28 combines with J gene TRBJ2-2, with a weak D call TRBD1 (7 bases). V was trimmed by 2 bases and J by 5 bases, leaving 12 bases between them. This CDR3 contains 15 residues. Per germline, CDR1 MDHEN and CDR2 SYDVKM. Full variable domain (remainder filled in from reference TRBV28 and TRBJ2-2): DVKVTQSSRYLVKRTGEKVFLECVQDMDHENMFWYRQDPGLGLRLIYFSYDVKMKEKGDIPEGYSVSREKKERFSLILESASTNQTSMYLCASSLPTGRTGELFFGEGSRLTVL.

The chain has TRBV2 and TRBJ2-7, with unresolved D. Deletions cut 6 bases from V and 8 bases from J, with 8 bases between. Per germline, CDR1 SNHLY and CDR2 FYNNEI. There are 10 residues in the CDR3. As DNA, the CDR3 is TGTGCCAGCAGAAACAGAAAGCAGTACTTC. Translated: CASRNRKQYF.

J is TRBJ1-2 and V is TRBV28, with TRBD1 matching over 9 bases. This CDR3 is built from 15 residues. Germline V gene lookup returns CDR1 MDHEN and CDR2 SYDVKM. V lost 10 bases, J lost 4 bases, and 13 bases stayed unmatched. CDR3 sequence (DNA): TGTGCCACCGACGCCGGGACAGGGAAAGGCTATGGCTACACCTTC. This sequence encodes CATDAGTGKGYGYTF.

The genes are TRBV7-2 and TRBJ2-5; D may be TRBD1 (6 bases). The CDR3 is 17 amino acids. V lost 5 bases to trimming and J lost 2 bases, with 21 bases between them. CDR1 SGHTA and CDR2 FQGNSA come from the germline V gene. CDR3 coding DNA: TGTGCCAGCAGCCTCCGGGTTGGACAGAACGGTCAAGAGACCCAGTACTTC. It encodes CASSLRVGQNGQETQYF.

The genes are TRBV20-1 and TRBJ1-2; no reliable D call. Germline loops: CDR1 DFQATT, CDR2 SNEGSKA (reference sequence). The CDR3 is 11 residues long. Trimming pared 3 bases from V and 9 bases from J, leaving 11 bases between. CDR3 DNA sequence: TGCAGTGCTAGTGCGCGGGATCGCTACACCTTC. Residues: CSASARDRYTF.

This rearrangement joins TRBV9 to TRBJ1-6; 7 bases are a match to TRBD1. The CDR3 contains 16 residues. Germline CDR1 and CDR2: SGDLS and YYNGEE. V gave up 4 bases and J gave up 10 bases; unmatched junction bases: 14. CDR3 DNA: TGTGCCAGCAGCACCCGTTTACAGGGGCTGGGATCACCCCTCCACTTT. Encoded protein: CASSTRLQGLGSPLHF.

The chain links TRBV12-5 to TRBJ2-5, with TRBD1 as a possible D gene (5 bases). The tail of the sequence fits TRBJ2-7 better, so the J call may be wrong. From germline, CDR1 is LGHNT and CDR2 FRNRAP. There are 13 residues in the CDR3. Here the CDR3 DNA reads TGTGCTAGTGGTTTGGGGGGCGAGTACGAGCAGTACTTC. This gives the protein CASGLGGEYEQYF.